This is a list of T cell receptor beta chains from one sample in a study of blood T cell repertoires in COVID-19. Assay used: immunoSEQ multiplex PCR; TCRdb lists only in-frame clones, some missing. The sample has some 130,000 clones, 78% seen once. Sequenced input: PBMCs or T cells enriched from blood (not recorded which). The origin of the receptors is a woman between 45 and 65 years old who had recovered from COVID-19. Each CDR3 is given with its conserved first and last residue. Part of the rows lack a size; the others show once, few, many or a class for expanded clones.

j_gene: TRBJ2-7
len: 14
abundance: .
v_gene: TRBV28
CDR3aa: CASNSLRDSYEQYF

j_gene: TRBJ1-2
len: 16
abundance: .
v_gene: TRBV5-1
CDR3aa: CASSSGTGSSGYGYTF

j_gene: TRBJ2-1
len: 15
abundance: .
v_gene: TRBV7-9
CDR3aa: CASSHTQGVYNEQFF

j_gene: TRBJ2-1
len: 14
abundance: .
v_gene: TRBV27
CDR3aa: CASSSGQGNNEQFF

j_gene: TRBJ1-2
len: 15
abundance: .
v_gene: TRBV7-3
CDR3aa: CASSLGTGGGYGYTF

j_gene: TRBJ1-5
len: 16
abundance: .
v_gene: TRBV27
CDR3aa: CASSPTGTVSNQPQHF

j_gene: TRBJ1-4
len: 16
abundance: .
v_gene: TRBV6-1
CDR3aa: CASSEQPQRGFEKLFF

j_gene: TRBJ2-7
len: 13
abundance: few
v_gene: TRBV18
CDR3aa: CASSPPTHYEQYF

j_gene: TRBJ2-1
len: 15
abundance: .
v_gene: TRBV7-6
CDR3aa: CASSIHLAGHNEQFF

j_gene: TRBJ2-5
len: 17
abundance: .
v_gene: TRBV4-1
CDR3aa: CASSHDRTSGVHGTQYF

j_gene: TRBJ2-6
len: 17
abundance: .
v_gene: TRBV6-1
CDR3aa: CASSEAGRSSGANVLTF

j_gene: TRBJ1-1
len: 14
abundance: .
v_gene: TRBV7-9
CDR3aa: CASSWTQGNTEAFF

j_gene: TRBJ2-2
len: 14
abundance: .
v_gene: TRBV19
CDR3aa: CASISGGNTGELFF

j_gene: TRBJ2-2
len: 15
abundance: .
v_gene: TRBV23-1
CDR3aa: CASSLTGRNTGELFF

j_gene: TRBJ1-1
len: 13
abundance: once
v_gene: TRBV19
CDR3aa: CASSPQGVTEAFF

j_gene: TRBJ1-2
len: 12
abundance: .
v_gene: TRBV7-9
CDR3aa: CASSLGGRGYTF

j_gene: TRBJ2-2
len: 16
abundance: .
v_gene: TRBV7-2
CDR3aa: CASSLVGGTNTGELFF

j_gene: TRBJ1-2
len: 15
abundance: .
v_gene: TRBV4-1
CDR3aa: CASSQEETGSNGYTF

j_gene: TRBJ1-1
len: 13
abundance: .
v_gene: TRBV6-5
CDR3aa: CASNTNRGLEAFF

j_gene: TRBJ1-3
len: 16
abundance: .
v_gene: TRBV6-6
CDR3aa: CASSYHGGASGNTIYF

j_gene: TRBJ2-7
len: 14
abundance: few
v_gene: TRBV28
CDR3aa: CASISLAPRYEQYF

j_gene: TRBJ1-1
len: 14
abundance: .
v_gene: TRBV13
CDR3aa: CASSPGQGIEEAFF

j_gene: TRBJ1-5
len: 15
abundance: .
v_gene: TRBV3-1/TRBV3-2
CDR3aa: CASSPGTGGGQPQHF

j_gene: TRBJ1-1
len: 13
abundance: .
v_gene: TRBV7-9
CDR3aa: CASSQGSDTEAFF

j_gene: TRBJ1-5
len: 15
abundance: .
v_gene: TRBV24-1
CDR3aa: CATSVGTGINQPQHF

j_gene: TRBJ1-4
len: 12
abundance: few
v_gene: TRBV5-6
CDR3aa: CASRLAGEKLFF

j_gene: TRBJ2-6
len: 17
abundance: once
v_gene: TRBV5-1
CDR3aa: CASSLTGVRSGANVLTF

j_gene: TRBJ2-3
len: 15
abundance: .
v_gene: TRBV28
CDR3aa: CASRVGARPTDTQYF

j_gene: TRBJ1-1
len: 15
abundance: .
v_gene: TRBV6-5
CDR3aa: CASTPRWGVDTEAFF

j_gene: TRBJ1-1
len: 13
abundance: .
v_gene: TRBV29-1
CDR3aa: CSVSYRDGTEAFF

j_gene: TRBJ1-1
len: 13
abundance: .
v_gene: TRBV6-5
CDR3aa: CASSYGTVTEAFF